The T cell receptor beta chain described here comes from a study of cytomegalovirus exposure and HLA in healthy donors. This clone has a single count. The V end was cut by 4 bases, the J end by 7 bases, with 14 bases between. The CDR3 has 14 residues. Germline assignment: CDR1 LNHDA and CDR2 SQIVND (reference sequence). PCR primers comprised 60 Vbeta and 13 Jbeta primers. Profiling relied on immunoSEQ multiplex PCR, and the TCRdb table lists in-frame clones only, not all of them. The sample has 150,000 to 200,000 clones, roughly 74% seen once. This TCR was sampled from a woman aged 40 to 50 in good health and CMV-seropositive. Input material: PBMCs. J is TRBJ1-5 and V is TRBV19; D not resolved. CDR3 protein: CASSTSGVFQPQHF. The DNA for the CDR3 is TGTGCCAGTAGTACATCAGGCGTGTTCCAGCCCCAGCATTTT.